The 23 T cell receptor beta chains presented below share a single source sample, sequenced in a study of T cells in Graves' hyperthyroidism and ophthalmopathy. RNA transcripts gave rise to amplified TCR beta CDR3 regions. Carried out on the TCR CDR3, a first-round RT-PCR used the HTBI primer set. MiXCR, run by TCRdb on the multiplex PCR reads, gives a single entry per CDR3 protein. The sample holds about 500,000 distinct CDR3 sequences; 13% to 15% are singletons and the top ten take around 17%. Material for sequencing was blood. These receptors were taken from a woman in her late teens or twenties with Graves' hyperthyroidism.

This clonotype has ten or more counts. V gene TRBV24-1 combines with J gene TRBJ2-3; D not resolved. The CDR3 spans 15 residues. The V end was cut by 3 bases, the J end by 2 bases, with 11 bases between. Germline lookup yields CDR1 KGHDR and CDR2 SFDVKD. CDR3 nucleotides: TGTGCCACCAGTGATGGTGGCGGCAACACAGATACGCAGTATTTT. This encodes CATSDGGGNTDTQYF.

The gene calls are TRBV5-4 and TRBJ2-2; D might be TRBD1 (5 bases). The V end was cut by 3 bases, the J end by 0 bases, with 12 bases between. The germline V gene encodes CDR1 SGHNT and CDR2 YYREEE (reference sequence). The CDR3 is 16 amino acids. The CDR3 region has the DNA TGTGCCAGCAGCTCGACAGTAGCTGCGAACACCGGGGAGCTGTTTTTT. It translates to CASSSTVAANTGELFF.

This clonotype was counted at least ten times. The chain has TRBV2 and TRBJ1-2; D unresolved. In germline, CDR1 is SNHLY, CDR2 FYNNEI. The CDR3 is 15 amino acids. Trimming pared 6 bases from V and 6 bases from J, leaving 20 bases between. CDR3 bases: TGTGCCAGCAGACAAAACCGGGCGCCGGCTAATGGCTACACCTTC. Its protein product is CASRQNRAPANGYTF.

Regarding this clonotype: One base away lies a much larger clone, so this may be a sequencing read error. This chain connects TRBV29-1 to TRBJ1-1; the D gene is possibly TRBD1 (5 bases). CDR3 length: 14 residues. Germline assignment: CDR1 SQVTM and CDR2 ANQGSEA. Trimming stripped 8 bases from V and 5 bases from J, with 21 bases between. The CDR3 sequence is CSMGRQSPGTEAFF. The CDR3 region has the DNA TGCAGCATGGGGAGACAGTCCCCAGGAACTGAAGCTTTCTTT.

This clonotype was observed at least ten times. This sequence joins TRBV27 and TRBJ2-1, with TRBD2 matching over 8 bases. The CDR3 runs to 15 residues. V lost 3 bases to trimming and J lost 4 bases; unmatched junction nucleotides: 5. Germline V gene sequence: CDR1 MNHEY, CDR2 SMNVEV (reference sequence). This chain's CDR3 is CASSLVREGYNEQFF. CDR3 bases: TGTGCCAGCAGTTTGGTCCGGGAGGGATACAATGAGCAGTTCTTC.

The chain has TRBV27 and TRBJ1-4; 9 bases fit TRBD1. V was clipped by 7 bases and J by 8 bases; unmatched bases: 14. This CDR3 has 16 amino acids. Germline loops: CDR1 MNHEY, CDR2 SMNVEV (reference sequence). The CDR3 DNA follows: TGTGCCAGCAAAACCCACGACAGGGGGGTCGGAGAAAAACTGTTTTTT. Encoded protein: CASKTHDRGVGEKLFF. Filled out from reference TRBV27 and TRBJ1-4, the complete variable domain reads EAQVTQNPRYLITVTGKKLTVTCSQNMNHEYMSWYRQDPGLGLRQIYYSMNVEVTDKGDVPEGYKVSRKEKRNFPLILESPSPNQTSLYFCASKTHDRGVGEKLFFGSGTQLSVL.

This chain joins TRBV6-1 and TRBJ1-5; D unresolved. This CDR3 has 14 residues. V lost 3 bases and J lost 1, with 7 bases in between. Looked up from germline, CDR1 is MNHNS and CDR2 is SASEGT. CDR3: CASSDHESNQPQHF. In DNA, the CDR3 is TGTGCCAGCAGTGACCATGAGAGCAATCAGCCCCAGCATTTT.

This sequence joins TRBV12-3 or TRBV12-4 and TRBJ2-2, with TRBD2 identical over 13 bases. V gave up 5 bases and J gave up 6 bases; unmatched junction bases: 9. The CDR3 has 17 amino acids. The CDR3 DNA reads TGTGCCAGCAGTCTTCGACTAGCGGGAGGATCGGCCGGGGAGCTGTTTTTT. The encoded protein is CASSLRLAGGSAGELFF.

This clonotype appeared many times. This chain uses TRBV28 with TRBJ2-3; 7 positions agree with TRBD1. V trimming: 6 bases; J trimming: 9 bases; junction bases outside the gene matches: 3. This CDR3 has 11 amino acids. Germline values: CDR1 MDHEN, CDR2 SYDVKM. The CDR3 spells CASSPGQTQYF. The CDR3 nucleotides read TGTGCCAGCAGCCCGGGACAGACGCAGTATTTT.

This clonotype was seen many times. This CDR3 is CASSYSKRVDTFPGELFF. The DNA for the CDR3 is TGTGCCAGCAGTTACTCGAAAAGGGTGGATACCTTCCCCGGGGAGCTGTTTTTT. The chain employs TRBV6-5 and TRBJ2-2; D is undetermined. Trimming took off 0 bases at V and 6 bases at J, with 20 bases between the two ends. This CDR3 comprises 18 residues. CDR1 and CDR2 from the germline V gene are MNHEY and SVGAGI.

This clonotype was counted many times. The rearrangement links TRBV12-3 or TRBV12-4 to TRBJ2-2, with 13 nucleotides matching TRBD2. V dropped 10 bases and J dropped 8; count of bases not matched to a gene: 10. The CDR3 contains 15 residues. The CDR3, as DNA: TGTGCCACTCTCACGGGACTAGCGGGGTCGGGGGAGCTGTTTTTT. Encoded protein: CATLTGLAGSGELFF.

This clonotype was seen repeatedly, ten times or more. The gene calls are TRBV12-3 or TRBV12-4 and TRBJ2-3; no definite D call. The CDR3 contains 14 residues. V was pared by 2 bases and J by 0 bases, with 6 bases between. CDR3 sequence reads: CASSLRRSTDTQYF. The CDR3, as DNA: TGTGCCAGCAGTTTAAGGCGGAGCACAGATACGCAGTATTTT.

This clonotype was detected a few times. This chain links TRBV9 with TRBJ1-2, with TRBD1 matching over 8 bases. The CDR3 runs 13 residues. The ends lost 2 bases at V and 8 bases at J; junction bases unmatched: 5. Germline CDR1 and CDR2: SGDLS and YYNGEE. CDR3 amino acids: CASSVGTGYGYTF. The CDR3 region has the DNA TGTGCCAGCAGCGTCGGGACAGGTTACGGCTACACCTTC.

V is TRBV30 and J is TRBJ1-1; D is uncertain. Germline V gives CDR1 GTSNPN, CDR2 SVGIG (reference sequence). Trimming shortened V by 4 bases and J by 5 bases, and 17 bases separated the two germline ends. The CDR3 length is 14 residues. Written as DNA, the CDR3 is TGTGCCTGGACCGCATTCAACTCCCGGACTGAAGCTTTCTTT. Protein: CAWTAFNSRTEAFF.

This clonotype has just a few counts. This chain joins TRBV11-2 and TRBJ2-1; D possibly matches TRBD1 or TRBD2 (5 bases each). Germline CDR1 SGHAT, CDR2 FQNNGV. The CDR3 sequence is 15 residues long. Trimming removed 4 bases at V and 4 bases at J, with 14 bases between. CDR3: CASSWGPTRYNEQFF. In nucleotides, the CDR3 is TGTGCCAGCAGCTGGGGACCAACTAGATACAATGAGCAGTTCTTC. Full variable domain (remainder filled in from reference TRBV11-2 and TRBJ2-1): EAGVAQSPRYKIIEKRQSVAFWCNPISGHATLYWYQQILGQGPKLLIQFQNNGVVDDSQLPKDRFSAERLKGVDSTLKIQPAKLEDSAVYLCASSWGPTRYNEQFFGPGTRLTVL.

The chain links TRBV20-1 to TRBJ2-3; D may be TRBD2 (7 bases). Trimming stripped 3 bases from V and 4 bases from J, with 20 bases between. The germline V gene has CDR1 DFQATT and CDR2 SNEGSKA (reference sequence). This CDR3 comprises 16 residues. CDR3 protein: CSARGGAAQVSDTQYF. In DNA, the CDR3 is TGCAGTGCTAGGGGGGGGGCGGCGCAGGTTTCAGATACGCAGTATTTT.

J is TRBJ2-1 and V is TRBV19; D is possibly TRBD1 or TRBD2 (5 bases each). V was trimmed by 0 bases and J by 4 bases, leaving 13 bases between them. Germline V gene data show CDR1 as LNHDA and CDR2 as SQIVND (reference sequence). The CDR3 loop spans 16 amino acids. The CDR3 sequence is CASSIEGPGGYNEQFF. The CDR3 DNA sequence: TGTGCCAGTAGTATAGAGGGACCGGGCGGTTACAATGAGCAGTTCTTC.

This clonotype came up a few times. The rearrangement uses TRBV6-1 and TRBJ1-5, with TRBD1 matching over 7 bases. The CDR3 totals 15 residues. Trimming at V came to 0 bases and at J to 5 bases, leaving 4 bases not matched to a gene. Germline CDR1 reads MNHNS; CDR2 reads SASEGT. CDR3 nucleotides: TGTGCCAGCAGTGAAGCAGGGGGCTTTTATCAGCCCCAGCATTTT. The encoded protein is CASSEAGGFYQPQHF.

Points on this clonotype: One end of the junction fails to match germline, which may point to a read error. The rearrangement links TRBV7-3 to TRBJ2-1, with TRBD2 matching over 13 bases. The CDR3 loop spans 15 amino acids. Germline CDR1 SGHTA, CDR2 FQGTGA. The CDR3 is CAGSFGLAGDNEQFF. In nucleotides, the CDR3 is TGTGCCGGCAGCTTCGGACTAGCGGGAGACAATGAGCAGTTCTTC.

This clonotype was counted ten times or more. The genes are TRBV14 and TRBJ2-7; TRBD2 matches 8 bases. The CDR3 runs to 15 residues. Germline loops: CDR1 SGHDN, CDR2 FVKESK. Trimming removed 0 bases from V and 5 bases from J; junction bases left unmatched: 6. CDR3 sequence reads: CASSQEGTRDHEQYF. CDR3 nucleotide sequence: TGTGCCAGCAGCCAAGAGGGGACTAGGGACCACGAGCAGTACTTC.

This clonotype was detected only once. This chain connects TRBV2 to TRBJ2-1; 11 bases are shared with TRBD1. Germline V lookup: CDR1 SNHLY, CDR2 FYNNEI. V shed 4 bases, J shed 4 bases, and the junction held 0 bases outside the gene matches. This CDR3 is built from 14 residues. CDR3 in amino acids: CASSGDRGYNEQFF. DNA for the CDR3: TGTGCCAGCAGTGGGGACAGGGGGTACAATGAGCAGTTCTTC.

V usage is TRBV9 and J usage is TRBJ1-1; weak D call: TRBD1 (5 bases). The CDR3 contains 16 residues. V was clipped by 0 bases and J by 4 bases, with 16 bases between them. Per germline, CDR1 SGDLS and CDR2 YYNGEE. The DNA for the CDR3 is TGTGCCAGCAGCGTAGGGCCCCCGGGGGGATTCACTGAAGCTTTCTTT. This encodes CASSVGPPGGFTEAFF.

This clonotype was observed at least ten times. The chain joins TRBV9 to TRBJ2-5; TRBD2 matches 8 bases. Germline loops: CDR1 SGDLS, CDR2 YYNGEE. The CDR3 runs to 14 residues. V trimming: 2 bases; J trimming: 2 bases; junction bases outside the gene matches: 2. The CDR3 reads CASSVGTRQETQYF. The DNA of the CDR3 is TGTGCCAGCAGCGTCGGGACTAGACAAGAGACCCAGTACTTC. Supplemented by reference TRBV9 and TRBJ2-5, the full variable domain reads DSGVTQTPKHLITATGQRVTLRCSPRSGDLSVYWYQQSLDQGLQFLIQYYNGEERAKGNILERFSAQQFPDLHSELNLSSLELGDSALYFCASSVGTRQETQYFGPGTRLLVL.